This record covers a single T cell receptor (beta chain). Antigen unknown. A clone one base away is much larger, so this may be a read error. Germline assignment: CDR1 SGDLS and CDR2 YYNGEE. This CDR3 spans 14 amino acids. This record belongs to a study of CD8+CD57+ T cells in acquired aplastic anemia. In the study overall: CD4+ and CD8+ cells, once sorted, gave DNA averaging approximately 3.4 ug. CD4+ cells from healthy donors averaged about 10.8 million reads. Study conclusions and caveats: Patients had approximately 30 CD8+ CDR3 sequences in common with controls (the shared set).

The template for TCR beta VDJ and CDR3 sequence profiling was genomic DNA. TCRdb recomputed calls from the reads with MiXCR, one row per CDR3 protein. The sample lists tens of thousands of distinct CDR3 sequences, about half occurring once. Sequenced input: sorted CD4+, CD8+, or CD8+CD57+ T cells (not recorded which) from PBMCs. The chain is built from TRBV9 and TRBJ1-6; D is perhaps TRBD1 (5 bases). The origin of this receptor is a human donor in good health, serving as a control. The CDR3 DNA sequence: TGTCCCAGCAGCTTCCGGGGGGACGGGACACCCCTCCACTTT. Amino acids: CPSSFRGDGTPLHF.